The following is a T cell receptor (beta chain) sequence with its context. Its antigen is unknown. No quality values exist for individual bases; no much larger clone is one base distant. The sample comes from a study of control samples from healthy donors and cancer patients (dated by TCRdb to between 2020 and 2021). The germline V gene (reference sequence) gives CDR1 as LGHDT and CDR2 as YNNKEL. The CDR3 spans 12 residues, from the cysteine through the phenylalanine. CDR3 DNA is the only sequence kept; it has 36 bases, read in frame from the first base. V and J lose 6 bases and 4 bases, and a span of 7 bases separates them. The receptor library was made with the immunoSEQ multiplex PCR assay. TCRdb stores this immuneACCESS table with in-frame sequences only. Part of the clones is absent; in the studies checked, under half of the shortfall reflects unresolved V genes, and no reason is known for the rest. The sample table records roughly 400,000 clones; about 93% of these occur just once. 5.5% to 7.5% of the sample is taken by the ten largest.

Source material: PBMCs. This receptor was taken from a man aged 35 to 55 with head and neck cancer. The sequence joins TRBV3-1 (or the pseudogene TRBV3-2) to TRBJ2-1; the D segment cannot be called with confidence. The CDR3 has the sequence CASRADYNEQFF. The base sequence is TGTGCCAGCAGAGCAGATTACAATGAGCAGTTCTTC.